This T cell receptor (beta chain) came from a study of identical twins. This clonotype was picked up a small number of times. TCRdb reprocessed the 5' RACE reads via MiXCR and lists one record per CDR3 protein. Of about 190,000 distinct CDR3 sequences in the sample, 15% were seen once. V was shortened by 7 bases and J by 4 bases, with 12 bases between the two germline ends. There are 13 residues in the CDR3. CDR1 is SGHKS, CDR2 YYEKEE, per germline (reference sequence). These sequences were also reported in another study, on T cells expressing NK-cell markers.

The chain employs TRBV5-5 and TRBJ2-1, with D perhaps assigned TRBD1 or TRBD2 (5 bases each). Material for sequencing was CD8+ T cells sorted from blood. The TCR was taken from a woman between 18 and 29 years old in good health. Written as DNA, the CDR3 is TGTGCCAGCTCGAGGGGCGGTTACAATGAGCAGTTCTTC. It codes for CASSRGGYNEQFF.